The TCR beta chain under discussion was sequenced for a study of metastatic and nonmetastatic thyroid tumors. For the study at large: Repertoires of blood and of tissue (tumor or nodule) from malignant and benign thyroid patients were compared.

Patients had received no treatment of any kind before thyroid surgery. Findings and limits, study-wide: Compared with benign nodules, malignant thyroid tumors were reported to have significantly higher TCR beta diversity in both blood and tumor.

V shed 7 bases, J shed 1 base, and the junction held 6 bases outside the gene matches. The germline V gene has CDR1 SQVTM and CDR2 ANQGSEA. The CDR3 runs to 13 residues. This clone was detected many times. The antigen remains undetermined. Under the authors' procedure: Building a distant-metastasis classifier for papillary thyroid cancer drew on CDR3 differences across clinicopathological groups. TCRdb re-called the PCR reads through MiXCR. Here the V and J calls rest on TCRdb's processing, not on the authors' analysis. The data show tens of thousands of clones, with 9% to 13% seen just once and roughly 9% held by the top ten.

What was sequenced was blood. The source is a male donor with papillary thyroid cancer or a benign thyroid nodule (not recorded which). Some clones in this sample may be carry-over from other donors' samples. The V and J genes are TRBV29-1 and TRBJ1-2, with 7 bases aligning to TRBD1. CDR3 DNA: TGCAGCGCTGGGGACAGCCTTAACTATGGCTACACCTTC. It encodes CSAGDSLNYGYTF.